A single sample gave rise to the 19 T cell receptor beta chains below, sequenced in a study of T-cell reconstitution after alpha-beta-depleted transplantation in children. The authors prepared the TCRbeta library with unique molecular identifiers. TCRdb reprocessed the PCR reads with MiXCR, giving one entry per CDR3 protein. This sample has about a million distinct CDR3 sequences, with about 29% found just once. The source was PBMCs, mostly from graft donor cells, collected 360 days after TCRalphabeta/CD19-depleted stem cell transplant. Receptors were obtained from a boy in the first two years of life who had a stem cell transplant for SCID, so the T cells may come from the graft donor.

This clonotype was seen only a few times. The genes are TRBV10-3 and TRBJ2-7; tentatively, D is TRBD1 or TRBD2 (5 bases each). The CDR3 covers 13 residues. Germline CDR1 is ENHRY and CDR2 is SYGVKD. Trimming removed 7 bases at V and 4 bases at J, with 14 bases between. CDR3 DNA: TGTGCCATCATGCCGGGACGTGGGTACGAGCAGTACTTC. Translating it yields CAIMPGRGYEQYF.

In this sample, this clonotype turned up a few times. The chain combines TRBV6-5 with TRBJ2-7; 7 bases agree with TRBD1. The CDR3 totals 14 residues. Germline assignment: CDR1 MNHEY and CDR2 SVGAGI. V lost 4 bases to trimming and J lost 3 bases; unmatched junction nucleotides: 6. CDR3 nucleotides: TGTGCCAGCAGTTCCTGGGGACAGTTCTACGAGCAGTACTTC. This gives the protein CASSSWGQFYEQYF.

This clonotype came up a few times. The chain recombines TRBV29-1 with TRBJ2-2; possible D gene TRBD1, 6 bases. CDR3 length: 14 amino acids. Trimming removed 5 bases at V and 1 base at J, with 11 bases between. CDR1 is SQVTM and CDR2 is ANQGSEA in the germline V gene. CDR3 nucleotides: TGCAGCGTTCGACAGGCCCTGAACACCGGGGAGCTGTTTTTT. Its protein product is CSVRQALNTGELFF.

This clonotype has a handful of counts. The genes are TRBV4-2 and TRBJ2-1, with D tentatively TRBD1 or TRBD2 (6 bases each). CDR1 is LGHNA and CDR2 is YNFKEQ in the germline V gene. The CDR3 has 20 amino acids. Trimming cost V 4 bases and J 1 base, with 26 bases left between them. The CDR3 loop is CASSPTPYRGPLTSYNEQFF. The CDR3 DNA is TGTGCCAGCAGCCCCACCCCGTACCGGGGGCCTCTCACGTCCTACAATGAGCAGTTCTTC.

The J gene is TRBJ2-4, the V gene TRBV12-3 or TRBV12-4; D is possibly TRBD1 or TRBD2 (6 bases each). The length of the CDR3 is 15 residues. Trimming cost V 0 bases and J 9 bases, with 15 bases left between them. In DNA form, the CDR3 reads TGTGCCAGCAGTTTAGCCGGACAGCGGGTCAGCATTCAGTACTTC. Protein sequence: CASSLAGQRVSIQYF.

The J gene is TRBJ1-4, the V gene TRBV12-3 or TRBV12-4; 8 bases map to TRBD1. CDR3 size: 14 residues. V lost 0 bases to trimming and J lost 9 bases; unmatched junction nucleotides: 3. In DNA, the CDR3 is TGTGCCAGCAGTTTAGCGGGACAGGCCCAAAAACTGTTTTTT. This sequence encodes CASSLAGQAQKLFF.

V usage is TRBV20-1 and J usage is TRBJ2-7; D call uncertain. The germline V gene has CDR1 DFQATT and CDR2 SNEGSKA (reference sequence). V was pared by 6 bases and J by 6 bases, with 15 bases between. The CDR3 loop spans 12 amino acids. CDR3 amino acids: CSADRPGSEQYF. The CDR3 bases are TGCAGTGCGGACCGACCGGGTAGCGAGCAGTACTTC.

The genes are TRBV10-3 and TRBJ2-3, with 8 bases fitting TRBD1. J was trimmed by 6 bases and V by 4 bases; bases with no gene match: 9. The germline CDR1 and CDR2 sequences are ENHRY and SYGVKD. This CDR3 is 15 amino acids long. CDR3 in DNA: TGTGCCATCAGTGGAAGGACAGGGACGGTTGATACGCAGTATTTT. Amino acid sequence: CAISGRTGTVDTQYF.

This clonotype turned up a few times. The chain uses TRBV4-1 and TRBJ2-1; TRBD1 agrees at 7 bases. V was pared by 3 bases and J by 3 bases, with 2 bases of the junction left unmatched. CDR3 size: 14 residues. CDR1 is MGHRA and CDR2 is YSYEKL in the germline V gene. DNA for the CDR3: TGCGCCAGCAGCCAGACAGGGAACTACAATGAGCAGTTCTTC. It specifies CASSQTGNYNEQFF.

This clonotype was detected a few times. The genes are TRBV7-8 and TRBJ2-4; D is perhaps TRBD2 (6 bases). The CDR3 extends over 14 amino acids. Germline lookup yields CDR1 SGHVS and CDR2 FQNEAQ. With 1 base removed from V and 7 bases from J, the gap between germline ends came to 11 bases. The CDR3 loop reads CASSLGGRLNIQYF. The CDR3 DNA reads as TGTGCCAGCAGCTTAGGAGGGAGGTTGAACATTCAGTACTTC.

In this sample, this clonotype turned up a few times. One junction end does not reproduce the germline sequence, and a read error may be involved. The rearrangement joins TRBV6-2 or TRBV6-3 to TRBJ2-1; a weak D match, TRBD1 (5 bases). The CDR3 loop spans 13 amino acids. Germline V gene lookup returns CDR1 MNHEY and CDR2 SVGEGT. CDR3 nucleotide sequence: TGCGCCAGCAGTGAGAGACAGTACAATGAGCAGTTCTTC. This translates into CASSERQYNEQFF.

For the CDR3, the DNA is TGCAGTGCTAGAGATTTGACGAGGGGGCATGGAGATACGCAGTATTTT. Translation gives CSARDLTRGHGDTQYF. The chain joins TRBV20-1 to TRBJ2-3, with 7 bases fitting TRBD1. Germline V gene lookup returns CDR1 DFQATT and CDR2 SNEGSKA (reference sequence). This CDR3 has 16 amino acids. The J segment lost 5 bases and the V segment lost 0 bases, leaving 11 bases of the junction unmatched.

This clonotype was recorded a few times. The chain combines TRBV5-6 with TRBJ2-6, with 7 positions matching TRBD1. The CDR3 has 13 residues. Trimming cost V 4 bases and J 12 bases; bases outside gene matches: 7. Germline V lookup: CDR1 SGHDT, CDR2 YYEEEE. The CDR3 DNA reads TGTGCCAGCAGCGCGGTAGAGGGGGCCGTCCTGACTTTC. This codes for CASSAVEGAVLTF.

The chain recombines TRBV4-2 with TRBJ1-4; D uncertain. CDR1 and CDR2 (germline): LGHNA, YNFKEQ. The germline V and J ends were trimmed by 0 bases and 4 bases, with 15 bases remaining between them. The CDR3 runs to 17 residues. The CDR3 nucleotides are TGTGCCAGCAGCCAAGATCTAGTCACACGCCTTAATGAAAAACTGTTTTTT. Its protein product is CASSQDLVTRLNEKLFF.

V usage is TRBV20-1 and J usage is TRBJ1-6; the D gene is possibly TRBD1 (6 bases). V dropped 5 bases and J dropped 10 bases, with 21 bases sitting between them. Per the germline V gene, CDR1 is DFQATT and CDR2 is SNEGSKA (reference sequence). The CDR3 is made up of 15 amino acids. In nucleotides, the CDR3 is TGCAGTGCTGCAGAACTTGTAATAGGGGGATCACCCCTCCACTTT. This translates into CSAAELVIGGSPLHF.

This clonotype has just a few counts. The gene calls are TRBV20-1 and TRBJ2-4; D ambiguous. The CDR3 sequence is 14 residues long. Trimming took off 4 bases at V and 2 bases at J, with 12 bases between the two ends. CDR1 DFQATT and CDR2 SNEGSKA come from the germline V gene (reference sequence). The CDR3 DNA reads as TGCAGTGCTATTGATGGCGGATCCAAAAACATTCAGTACTTC. This translates into CSAIDGGSKNIQYF.

A few counts support this clonotype. V is TRBV20-1 and J is TRBJ2-5, with no clear D. The germline gives CDR1 DFQATT, CDR2 SNEGSKA (reference sequence). Trimming cost V 0 bases and J 7 bases, with 12 bases left between them. The CDR3 totals 13 residues. The CDR3 DNA reads TGCAGTGCTAGAGAAGGTGGGGTGGGGACCCAGTACTTC. Its translation is CSAREGGVGTQYF.

The chain combines TRBV7-9 with TRBJ2-3; D gene unclear. The CDR3 is made up of 16 amino acids. Trimming shortened V by 5 bases and J by 0 bases, and 15 bases separated the two germline ends. Germline V gives CDR1 SEHNR, CDR2 FQNEAQ (reference sequence). The CDR3 loop is CASSTRPVLSTDTQYF. CDR3 DNA sequence: TGTGCCAGCAGCACCCGTCCCGTTCTGAGCACAGATACGCAGTATTTT.

This chain joins TRBV4-1 and TRBJ2-3; 7 positions agree with TRBD1. Germline V gene data show CDR1 as MGHRA and CDR2 as YSYEKL. The CDR3 has 16 amino acids. V gave up 0 bases and J gave up 2 bases; unmatched junction bases: 5. Here the CDR3 reads CASSQDQGVPTDTQYF. The CDR3 bases are TGCGCCAGCAGCCAAGACCAGGGGGTGCCCACAGATACGCAGTATTTT.